This T cell receptor (beta chain) was captured by sequencing in a study of blood T cell repertoires in COVID-19. Across the study: Spain, Italy and the United States supplied samples that represented acute and convalescent COVID-19.

V lost 5 bases to trimming and J lost 3 bases, with 11 bases between them. From germline, CDR1 is SGHVS and CDR2 FQNEAQ. This CDR3 comprises 13 residues. Per the original methods: Amplification with reference gene primers provided the estimates of nucleated cell counts. Generated by immunoSEQ multiplex PCR, the TCRdb table keeps only in-frame clones and is missing some. The D gene and trimming were derived from the DNA, and the V and J assignments and clone size from that table. The sample has over 95,000 clones, around 89% seen once. Sequenced material: peripheral blood. The V and J genes are TRBV7-8 and TRBJ2-7, with D possibly matching TRBD2 (6 bases). The TCR originated in a human donor with acute or convalescent COVID-19. The donor label of this sample is uncertain. The CDR3 region is CASSPRGIYEQYF. CDR3 DNA sequence: TGTGCCAGCAGCCCCCGCGGGATCTACGAGCAGTACTTC.